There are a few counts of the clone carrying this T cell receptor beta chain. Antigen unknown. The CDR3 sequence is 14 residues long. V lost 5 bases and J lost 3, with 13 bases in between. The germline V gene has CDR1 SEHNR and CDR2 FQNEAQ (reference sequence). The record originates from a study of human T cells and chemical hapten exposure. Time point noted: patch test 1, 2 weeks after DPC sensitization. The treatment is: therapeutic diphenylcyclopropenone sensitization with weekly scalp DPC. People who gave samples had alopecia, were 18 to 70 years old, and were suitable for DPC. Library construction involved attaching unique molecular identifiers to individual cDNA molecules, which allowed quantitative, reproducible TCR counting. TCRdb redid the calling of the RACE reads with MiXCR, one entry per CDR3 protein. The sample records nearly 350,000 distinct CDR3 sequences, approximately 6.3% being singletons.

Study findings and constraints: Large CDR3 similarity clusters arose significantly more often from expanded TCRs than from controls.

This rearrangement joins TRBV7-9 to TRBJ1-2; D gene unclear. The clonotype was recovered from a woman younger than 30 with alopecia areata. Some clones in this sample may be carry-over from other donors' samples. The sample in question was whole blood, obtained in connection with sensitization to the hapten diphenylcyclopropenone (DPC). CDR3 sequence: CASSVDWADYGYTF. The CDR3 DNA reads TGTGCCAGCAGCGTAGATTGGGCAGACTATGGCTACACCTTC.